What follows are 2 T cell receptor beta chains derived from one specimen sequenced in a study of cytomegalovirus exposure and HLA in healthy donors. PCR was performed using 60 Vbeta and 13 Jbeta primers. Only in-frame clones appear in the TCRdb table, and some are missing; sequencing was by immunoSEQ multiplex PCR. Of under 200,000 clones listed, roughly four fifths are singletons. The sequencing sample was made of PBMCs. The source of these receptors is a young woman in good health and CMV-seropositive.

The chain couples TRBV6-4 to TRBJ2-5; D unclear. The CDR3 runs 19 residues. The germline V and J ends were trimmed by 8 bases and 0 bases, with 28 bases remaining between them. Per germline, CDR1 MRHNA and CDR2 SNTAGT. CDR3 in DNA: TGTGCCAGCCCCCCGAGGCCCAGCGAGCAACTTCGGTACCAAGAGACCCAGTACTTC. Its translation is CASPPRPSEQLRYQETQYF.

The J gene is TRBJ2-7, the V gene TRBV11-2; D is unresolved. The CDR3 covers 11 residues. Germline V gene lookup returns CDR1 SGHAT and CDR2 FQNNGV. Trimming cost V 3 bases and J 2 bases, with 2 bases left between them. The CDR3 loop reads CASSFTYEQYF. CDR3 nucleotide sequence: TGTGCCAGCAGCTTCACCTACGAGCAGTACTTC.